Following are 18 T cell receptor beta chains from one sample sequenced in a study of cytomegalovirus exposure and HLA in healthy donors. The primer mix had 60 Vbeta and 13 Jbeta primers. Profiling relied on immunoSEQ multiplex PCR, and the TCRdb table lists in-frame clones only, not all of them. The sample holds some 44,000 clones, roughly half seen once. The sequencing input was PBMCs. The receptor set was obtained from a human donor in good health.

The table lists this clone with a few counts. The chain couples TRBV9 to TRBJ2-5, with D perhaps TRBD1 (6 bases). In germline, CDR1 is SGDLS, CDR2 YYNGEE. The CDR3 has 19 amino acids. V was clipped by 4 bases and J by 1 base, with 26 bases between them. The CDR3 is CASSSPRASQGRIQETQYF. For the CDR3, the DNA is TGTGCCAGCAGCTCCCCTCGAGCGTCACAGGGAAGAATCCAAGAGACCCAGTACTTC.

In its sample, this clone was seen a few times. The chain combines TRBV15 with TRBJ2-7; tentative D call: TRBD2 (6 bases). V lost 0 bases and J 4 bases, leaving 19 bases between the germline ends. Germline-derived CDR1 and CDR2 are LNHNV and YYDKDF (reference sequence). This CDR3 spans 17 amino acids. The CDR3 here is CATSRDLRLTGGYEQYF. The CDR3 DNA is TGTGCCACCAGCAGAGATCTTAGACTTACCGGGGGTTACGAGCAGTACTTC.

The chain uses TRBV5-4 and TRBJ1-4; TRBD1 matches at 9 bases. This CDR3 is built from 15 residues. CDR1 and CDR2 (germline): SGHNT, YYREEE (reference sequence). The junction had 9 bases not matched to a gene; V was cut back by 6 bases and J by 6 bases. CDR3 region: CASTLKQGADEKLFF. The CDR3 DNA is TGTGCCAGCACCCTGAAACAGGGGGCAGATGAAAAACTGTTTTTT.

V usage is TRBV7-9 and J usage is TRBJ1-4; the D gene is possibly TRBD1 (5 bases). CDR3 length: 14 residues. Between the trimmed V and J ends, which lost 5 bases and 7 bases, there was a span of 14 bases. Germline V CDR1 and CDR2: SEHNR, FQNEAQ (reference sequence). DNA of the CDR3: TGTGCCAGCAGCGGGACTGGAAAGGGTGAAAAACTGTTTTTT. Translating gives CASSGTGKGEKLFF.

The chain joins TRBV19 to TRBJ1-2; D may be TRBD1 (6 bases). With 0 bases removed from V and 7 bases from J, the gap between germline ends came to 12 bases. This CDR3 region has 14 residues. CDR1 LNHDA and CDR2 SQIVND come from the germline V gene (reference sequence). In DNA form, the CDR3 reads TGTGCCAGTAGTATAGAGAGGGGGATGTTTGGCTACACCTTC. Amino acid sequence: CASSIERGMFGYTF.

This clone was seen a handful of times. The chain links TRBV5-1 to TRBJ2-7; D is unresolved. Germline assignment: CDR1 SGHRS and CDR2 YFSETQ. There are 12 residues in the CDR3. Trimming removed 5 bases at V and 5 bases at J, with 11 bases between. Here the CDR3 reads CASSLIGNEQYF. The CDR3 nucleotides read TGCGCCAGCAGTTTGATCGGTAACGAGCAGTACTTC. Combining the CDR3 with reference TRBV5-1 and TRBJ2-7 gives the whole variable domain KAGVTQTPRYLIKTRGQQVTLSCSPISGHRSVSWYQQTPGQGLQFLFEYFSETQRNKGNFPGRFSGRQFSNSRSEMNVSTLELGDSALYLCASSLIGNEQYFGPGTRLTVT.

This clone appeared a few times. The V gene is TRBV2, the J gene TRBJ1-4, with D unresolved. CDR3 length equals 14 residues. V lost 4 bases and J 8 bases, leaving 14 bases between the germline ends. Germline values: CDR1 SNHLY, CDR2 FYNNEI. This chain's CDR3 is CASSAGRVGEKLFF. DNA of the CDR3: TGTGCCAGCAGTGCTGGGAGGGTAGGAGAAAAACTGTTTTTT.

This clone was seen just once. V gene TRBV5-1 combines with J gene TRBJ2-7; 7 bases match TRBD1. The CDR3 extends over 14 amino acids. CDR1 SGHRS and CDR2 YFSETQ come from the germline V gene. V lost 0 bases, J lost 7 bases, and 7 bases stayed unmatched. As DNA, the CDR3 is TGCGCCAGCAGCTTGGCCGGGCAGGGGGAAGAGCAGTACTTC. Translation: CASSLAGQGEEQYF.

J is TRBJ1-2 and V is TRBV5-6, with TRBD1 matching 7 bases. CDR1 is SGHDT, CDR2 YYEEEE, per germline. The CDR3 extends over 16 amino acids. J was trimmed by 4 bases and V by 2 bases; bases with no gene match: 11. CDR3 protein: CASSFRKGAERYGYTF. CDR3 DNA sequence: TGTGCCAGCAGCTTTCGGAAGGGGGCCGAGCGCTATGGCTACACCTTC.

V and J are TRBV28 and TRBJ2-7, with 7 nucleotides matching TRBD2. The germline CDR1 and CDR2 sequences are MDHEN and SYDVKM. This CDR3 region has 16 residues. The V segment lost 6 bases and the J segment 4 bases; nucleotides outside the gene matches: 15. The CDR3 DNA reads as TGTGCCAGCAGCCCACACGACCGAGAAGCGGGATACGAGCAGTACTTC. Translating it yields CASSPHDREAGYEQYF.

This rearrangement joins TRBV5-5 to TRBJ1-3; 9 bases are a match to TRBD1. Germline CDR1 SGHKS, CDR2 YYEKEE (reference sequence). The CDR3 contains 18 residues. After removal of 4 bases from V and 0 bases from J, the junction contained 11 bases not matched to a gene. CDR3 sequence (DNA): TGTGCCAGCAGCATTCCGGGACAGGGTTTGAGCTCTGGAAACACCATATATTTT. Translation: CASSIPGQGLSSGNTIYF.

The chain has TRBV7-6 and TRBJ2-1; 13 bases are a match to TRBD2. After removal of 5 bases from V and 6 bases from J, the junction contained 7 bases not matched to a gene. The germline V gene has CDR1 SGHVS and CDR2 FNYEAQ. This CDR3 has 16 amino acids. The CDR3 loop is CASSLRTSGSGNEQFF. The CDR3 DNA follows: TGTGCCAGCAGCCTCCGGACTAGCGGGAGTGGCAATGAGCAGTTCTTC.

This clone occurred once. The gene calls are TRBV7-8 and TRBJ2-3; 13 nucleotides line up with TRBD2. This CDR3 region has 13 residues. The V segment lost 9 bases and the J segment 6 bases; nucleotides outside the gene matches: 3. Germline V gene lookup returns CDR1 SGHVS and CDR2 FQNEAQ. The CDR3, as DNA: TGTGCCAGTAGACTAGCGGGGGGTGATACGCAGTATTTT. Protein sequence: CASRLAGGDTQYF.

The chain carries TRBV11-3 and TRBJ1-1; 7 bases match TRBD1. CDR3 size: 13 residues. The V gene's germline CDR1 is SGHNT and CDR2 YENEEA. The V and J ends lost 4 bases and 3 bases, in that order; junction bases with no gene match: 2. CDR3 coding DNA: TGTGCCAGCAGCTGGGGGACAGACACTGAAGCTTTCTTT. Its protein is CASSWGTDTEAFF. Complete variable domain (other parts from reference TRBV11-3 and TRBJ1-1): EAGVVQSPRYKIIEKKQPVAFWCNPISGHNTLYWYLQNLGQGPELLIRYENEEAVDDSQLPKDRFSAERLKGVDSTLKIQPAELGDSAVYLCASSWGTDTEAFFGQGTRLTVV.

Written as DNA, the CDR3 is TGTGCCAGCAGCTCCCGGACACTTACCTACGAGCAGTACTTC. Translation: CASSSRTLTYEQYF. The J gene is TRBJ2-7, the V gene TRBV7-2, with D possibly TRBD1 on 5 matching bases. Deletions cut 4 bases from V and 2 bases from J, with 12 bases between. The germline V gene has CDR1 SGHTA and CDR2 FQGNSA. This CDR3 spans 14 amino acids.

The chain recombines TRBV10-3 with TRBJ2-4, with 8 bases identical to TRBD2. Looked up from germline, CDR1 is ENHRY and CDR2 is SYGVKD. Trimming cost V 11 bases and J 1 base; bases outside gene matches: 19. CDR3 length: 18 amino acids. The CDR3 nucleotides read TGTGCCCTCAACTTGAGCGGGAGTAATCGTTATGCCAAAAACATTCAGTACTTC. Its translation is CALNLSGSNRYAKNIQYF.

Here the CDR3 DNA reads TGTGCCAGCAGTTTTTTGCGGGGCCATGGCTACACCTTC. Residues: CASSFLRGHGYTF. The genes are TRBV27 and TRBJ1-2; perhaps TRBD1 as D (5 bases). V was shortened by 3 bases and J by 6 bases, with 11 bases between the two germline ends. CDR3 length equals 13 residues. CDR1 is MNHEY, CDR2 SMNVEV, per germline (reference sequence).

The chain couples TRBV10-1 to TRBJ2-5; no definite D call. The CDR3 has 18 amino acids. From germline, CDR1 is WNHNN and CDR2 SYGVQD (reference sequence). Trimming took 2 bases from V and 2 from J, leaving 21 bases between them. CDR3 amino acids: CASSEPPAWASRQETQYF. For the CDR3, the DNA is TGCGCCAGCAGTGAGCCCCCCGCCTGGGCCAGCAGACAAGAGACCCAGTACTTC.